Following are 28 T cell receptor beta chains from one sample sequenced in a study of blood T cell repertoires in COVID-19. Only in-frame clones appear in the TCRdb table, and some are missing; sequencing was by immunoSEQ multiplex PCR. The table has hundreds of thousands of clones, 85% to 90% seen once. The sequencing sample was made of peripheral blood. Receptors were obtained from a man of 80 years or more with acute or convalescent COVID-19.

The table lists this clone with a count of one. The chain carries TRBV7-9 and TRBJ1-5, with D perhaps matching TRBD1 (5 bases). This CDR3 is 12 amino acids long. V lost 8 bases, J lost 7 bases, and 12 bases lay in between. Germline CDR1 SEHNR, CDR2 FQNEAQ (reference sequence). For the CDR3, the DNA is TGTGCCAGCGGGGCGGGGGTACAGCCCCAGCATTTT. It is translated as CASGAGVQPQHF.

The J gene is TRBJ1-1, the V gene TRBV29-1; 8 bases are a match to TRBD1. V was pared by 1 base and J by 1 base, with 5 bases of the junction left unmatched. The CDR3 consists of 15 residues. The germline CDR1 and CDR2 sequences are SQVTM and ANQGSEA. Here the CDR3 reads CSVEAHDRGNTEAFF. CDR3 DNA sequence: TGCAGCGTTGAAGCACACGACAGGGGGAACACTGAAGCTTTCTTT.

The rearrangement links TRBV6-2 or TRBV6-3 to TRBJ2-5; D may be TRBD1 (6 bases). V was pared by 6 bases and J by 2 bases, with 16 bases between. CDR1 MNHEY and CDR2 SVGEGT come from the germline V gene. This CDR3 is 15 amino acids long. Here the CDR3 DNA reads TGTGCCAGCAGCAAGTCCGGGACAAATCAAGAGACCCAGTACTTC. It is translated as CASSKSGTNQETQYF.

This clone was observed a single time. The chain couples TRBV7-2 to TRBJ2-3; no reliable D call. This CDR3 region has 13 residues. Trimming cost V 2 bases and J 5 bases, with 8 bases left between them. Per germline, CDR1 SGHTA and CDR2 FQGNSA. CDR3 loop: CASSLNNLDTQYF. CDR3 DNA: TGTGCCAGCAGCTTAAATAATTTAGATACGCAGTATTTT.

The chain's CDR3 is CASSLGQGLTPLHF. The CDR3 DNA sequence: TGTGCCAGCAGCTTGGGACAGGGGTTGACACCCCTCCACTTT. The chain joins TRBV5-8 to TRBJ1-6; TRBD1 matches 8 bases. Germline assignment: CDR1 SGHTS and CDR2 YDEGEE. This CDR3 region has 14 residues. J was trimmed by 11 bases and V by 0 bases; bases with no gene match: 4.

The chain couples TRBV6-6 to TRBJ1-1; D uncertain. Germline V gives CDR1 MNHNY, CDR2 SVGAGI (reference sequence). Trimming removed 7 bases from V and 9 bases from J, with 15 bases in between. This CDR3 is built from 12 residues. For the CDR3, the DNA is TGTGCCAGCATCCCGGAGGCCGGGAAAGCTTTCTTT. Its translation: CASIPEAGKAFF.

The rearrangement links TRBV7-3 to TRBJ2-3, with 7 bases identical to TRBD1. The CDR3 loop spans 15 amino acids. V was pared by 5 bases and J by 3 bases, with 8 bases of the junction left unmatched. CDR1 and CDR2 (germline): SGHTA, FQGTGA. CDR3 loop: CASSREGGGTDTQYF. The CDR3 nucleotides are TGTGCCAGCAGCCGGGAAGGGGGCGGAACAGATACGCAGTATTTT. The complete variable domain, with remaining parts taken from reference TRBV7-3 and TRBJ2-3, reads GAGVSQTPSNKVTEKGKYVELRCDPISGHTALYWYRQSLGQGPEFLIYFQGTGAADDSGLPNDRFFAVRPEGSVSTLKIQRTERGDSAVYLCASSREGGGTDTQYFGPGTRLTVL.

This chain uses TRBV6-5 with TRBJ2-5; 8 positions agree with TRBD1. CDR1 is MNHEY and CDR2 is SVGAGI in the germline V gene. CDR3 size: 14 residues. The J segment lost 4 bases and the V segment lost 6 bases, leaving 7 bases of the junction unmatched. As DNA, the CDR3 is TGTGCCAGCAGCATAGACAGGGGTGGAGAGACCCAGTACTTC. Encoded protein: CASSIDRGGETQYF.

The rearrangement links TRBV5-8 to TRBJ1-2; D not certain. CDR3 size: 11 residues. Germline assignment: CDR1 SGHTS and CDR2 YDEGEE. Trimming took off 0 bases at V and 7 bases at J, with 4 bases between the two ends. CDR3 nucleotides: TGTGCCAGCAGCTTGGACAGTGGCTACACCTTC. This sequence encodes CASSLDSGYTF. Full variable domain (missing parts from reference TRBV5-8 and TRBJ1-2): EAGVTQSPTHLIKTRGQQATLRCSPISGHTSVYWYQQALGLGLQFLLWYDEGEERNRGNFPPRFSGRQFPNYSSELNVNALELEDSALYLCASSLDSGYTFGSGTRLTVV.

The CDR3 bases are TGTGCCAGCAGTTACTCACAGTTTAGCAATCAGCCCCAGCATTTT. Its translation: CASSYSQFSNQPQHF. The genes are TRBV6-5 and TRBJ1-5; D is unresolved. Germline V gene data show CDR1 as MNHEY and CDR2 as SVGAGI. Trimming took off 0 bases at V and 0 bases at J, with 6 bases between the two ends. The length of the CDR3 is 15 residues.

This clone was seen only once. The chain recombines TRBV9 with TRBJ1-1; perhaps TRBD1 as D (6 bases). Germline CDR1 is SGDLS and CDR2 is YYNGEE. Deletions cut 4 bases from V and 5 bases from J, with 15 bases between. The CDR3 is 14 amino acids. Written as DNA, the CDR3 is TGTGCCAGCAGCAGCCACAGGGTTGGGACTGAAGCTTTCTTT. It is translated as CASSSHRVGTEAFF.

The chain links TRBV28 to TRBJ2-1; 7 bases map to TRBD2. Germline assignment: CDR1 MDHEN and CDR2 SYDVKM. The CDR3 length is 16 residues. J lost 7 bases, V lost 4 bases, and 13 bases had no gene match. The CDR3 is CASSSSGAARINEQFF. In DNA form, the CDR3 reads TGTGCCAGCAGTTCCAGCGGGGCGGCAAGGATAAATGAGCAGTTCTTC.

CDR3 bases: TGTGCCAGCAGCTTAATGGCAGGGGGCGAGGGTATGACAGATACGCAGTATTTT. Its protein is CASSLMAGGEGMTDTQYF. The V gene is TRBV7-3, the J gene TRBJ2-3; 8 bases align to TRBD1. This CDR3 is built from 18 residues. Trimming took 1 base from V and 3 from J; bases not matched to a gene: 12. The germline gives CDR1 SGHTA, CDR2 FQGTGA.

The V call is TRBV28, the J call TRBJ2-1; unclear D gene. Trimming removed 3 bases from V and 0 bases from J, with 12 bases in between. Germline CDR1 and CDR2: MDHEN and SYDVKM. CDR3 length equals 16 residues. CDR3 amino acids: CASSFLKASSYNEQFF. CDR3 coding DNA: TGTGCCAGCAGTTTCCTAAAGGCTAGCTCCTACAATGAGCAGTTCTTC.

The chain carries TRBV7-8 and TRBJ1-5; 11 positions match TRBD1. J gave up 8 bases and V 4 bases, and 7 bases lay outside the gene matches. The germline V gene encodes CDR1 SGHVS and CDR2 FQNEAQ. CDR3 size: 15 residues. In DNA form, the CDR3 reads TGTGCCAGCAGCTCGGGACAGGGGGGAGCTAAGCCCCAGCATTTT. This translates into CASSSGQGGAKPQHF.

The V and J genes are TRBV21-1 and TRBJ1-5; the table's D call, TRBD1, was not checked against the DNA. TRBV21-1 is an annotated pseudogene. This CDR3 region has 14 residues. In DNA, the CDR3 is TGTGCCAGCGACAGTAGGGATAGCAATCAGCCCCAGCATTTT. This translates into CASDSRDSNQPQHF.

The chain carries TRBV28 and TRBJ1-5; TRBD1 agrees at 9 bases. Germline lookup yields CDR1 MDHEN and CDR2 SYDVKM. J was trimmed by 6 bases and V by 6 bases; bases with no gene match: 12. This CDR3 comprises 16 residues. The DNA of the CDR3 is TGTGCCAGCAGCCCCACAGGGACAGGGAATGGTCAGCCCCAGCATTTT. It specifies CASSPTGTGNGQPQHF. Full variable domain (outside the CDR3, taken from reference TRBV28 and TRBJ1-5): DVKVTQSSRYLVKRTGEKVFLECVQDMDHENMFWYRQDPGLGLRLIYFSYDVKMKEKGDIPEGYSVSREKKERFSLILESASTNQTSMYLCASSPTGTGNGQPQHFGDGTRLSIL.

V and J are TRBV7-3 and TRBJ2-3; perhaps TRBD2 as D (5 bases). The CDR3 is made up of 15 amino acids. Germline lookup yields CDR1 SGHTA and CDR2 FQGTGA. The V gene lost 0 bases and the J gene lost 3 bases, with 10 bases spanning the gap. CDR3 in amino acids: CASSLTGVPTDTQYF. As DNA, the CDR3 is TGTGCCAGCAGCTTAACGGGAGTTCCGACAGATACGCAGTATTTT.

The genes are TRBV7-2 and TRBJ2-3; a weak D match, TRBD2 (6 bases). V lost 5 bases and J 0 bases, leaving 12 bases between the germline ends. The CDR3 is 15 residues long. The germline CDR1 and CDR2 sequences are SGHTA and FQGNSA. DNA for the CDR3: TGTGCCAGCAGCACGGGAGCTACTAGCACAGATACGCAGTATTTT. Its translation is CASSTGATSTDTQYF.

The table lists this clone with a few counts. This sequence joins TRBV6-2 or TRBV6-3 and TRBJ1-1, with TRBD1 matching over 8 bases. V gave up 4 bases and J gave up 1 base; unmatched junction bases: 2. The CDR3 spans 14 residues. The V gene's germline CDR1 is MNHEY and CDR2 SVGEGT. Written as DNA, the CDR3 is TGTGCCAGCAGTTGGACAGGGAGGAACACTGAAGCTTTCTTT. Residues: CASSWTGRNTEAFF.

The chain has TRBV28 and TRBJ2-3, with 8 bases lining up with TRBD2. From germline, CDR1 is MDHEN and CDR2 SYDVKM. This CDR3 is 14 amino acids long. The junction had 7 bases not matched to a gene; V was cut back by 7 bases and J by 4 bases. CDR3 nucleotide sequence: TGTGCCAGCAACCTCAGCGGGAGTTCAGATACGCAGTATTTT. It translates to CASNLSGSSDTQYF. Filled out from reference TRBV28 and TRBJ2-3, the complete variable domain reads DVKVTQSSRYLVKRTGEKVFLECVQDMDHENMFWYRQDPGLGLRLIYFSYDVKMKEKGDIPEGYSVSREKKERFSLILESASTNQTSMYLCASNLSGSSDTQYFGPGTRLTVL.

The V and J genes are TRBV14 and TRBJ2-1; D is ambiguous. V lost 1 base to trimming and J lost 9 bases, with 10 bases between them. This CDR3 is 13 amino acids long. Looked up from germline, CDR1 is SGHDN and CDR2 is FVKESK. This CDR3 reads CASSQVASGEQFF. The CDR3 region has the DNA TGTGCCAGCAGCCAAGTAGCATCGGGTGAGCAGTTCTTC.

V and J are TRBV7-2 and TRBJ2-7, with D perhaps matching TRBD2 (5 bases). The CDR3 spans 13 residues. Germline lookup yields CDR1 SGHTA and CDR2 FQGNSA. Trimming cost V 5 bases and J 7 bases, with 15 bases left between them. The chain's CDR3 is CASSVDYTGEQYF. CDR3 sequence (DNA): TGTGCCAGCAGCGTAGACTATACGGGGGAGCAGTACTTC.

This chain joins TRBV6-5 and TRBJ2-1, with 10 bases aligning to TRBD2. This CDR3 is 16 amino acids long. Germline CDR1 is MNHEY and CDR2 is SVGAGI. V shed 4 bases and J 6 bases; nucleotides not matched to a gene: 9. The CDR3 region is CASSWTLAGARNEQFF. CDR3 nucleotides: TGTGCCAGCAGTTGGACCCTAGCGGGAGCACGCAATGAGCAGTTCTTC.

The V call is TRBV18, the J call TRBJ2-6; D is possibly TRBD1 (5 bases). V was pared by 6 bases and J by 0 bases, with 12 bases between. The length of the CDR3 is 16 residues. Germline-derived CDR1 and CDR2 are KGHSH and LQKENI. The CDR3 here is CASSGLYNSGANVLTF. CDR3 nucleotide sequence: TGTGCCAGCTCGGGGCTATATAACTCTGGGGCCAACGTCCTGACTTTC.

This clone showed up just a few times. The V call is TRBV18, the J call TRBJ1-3, with D unclear. CDR3 length: 14 residues. Germline V gene data show CDR1 as KGHSH and CDR2 as LQKENI. V was pared by 1 base and J by 8 bases, with 12 bases between. The CDR3 nucleotides read TGTGCCAGCTCACCACGTCGGGGAAGAGACACCATATATTTT. Translating it yields CASSPRRGRDTIYF.

This clone was counted between two and nine times. The chain combines TRBV19 with TRBJ2-1; 7 nucleotides match TRBD2. V shed 5 bases, J shed 3 bases, and the junction held 10 bases outside the gene matches. The CDR3 contains 16 residues. Looked up from germline, CDR1 is LNHDA and CDR2 is SQIVND (reference sequence). The CDR3 DNA sequence: TGTGCCAGTAGTCGAGGTTGGGGGGAGGGCTACAATGAGCAGTTCTTC. As protein: CASSRGWGEGYNEQFF. Combining the CDR3 with reference TRBV19 and TRBJ2-1 gives the whole variable domain DGGITQSPKYLFRKEGQNVTLSCEQNLNHDAMYWYRQDPGQGLRLIYYSQIVNDFQKGDIAEGYSVSREKKESFPLTVTSAQKNPTAFYLCASSRGWGEGYNEQFFGPGTRLTVL.

J is TRBJ1-2 and V is TRBV5-1; possibly TRBD1 for D (5 bases). Germline V gene data show CDR1 as SGHRS and CDR2 as YFSETQ. The CDR3 contains 14 residues. V dropped 0 bases and J dropped 4 bases, with 10 bases sitting between them. The CDR3 region is CASSLGQPLYGYTF. In DNA form, the CDR3 reads TGCGCCAGCAGCTTGGGACAGCCCCTCTATGGCTACACCTTC.